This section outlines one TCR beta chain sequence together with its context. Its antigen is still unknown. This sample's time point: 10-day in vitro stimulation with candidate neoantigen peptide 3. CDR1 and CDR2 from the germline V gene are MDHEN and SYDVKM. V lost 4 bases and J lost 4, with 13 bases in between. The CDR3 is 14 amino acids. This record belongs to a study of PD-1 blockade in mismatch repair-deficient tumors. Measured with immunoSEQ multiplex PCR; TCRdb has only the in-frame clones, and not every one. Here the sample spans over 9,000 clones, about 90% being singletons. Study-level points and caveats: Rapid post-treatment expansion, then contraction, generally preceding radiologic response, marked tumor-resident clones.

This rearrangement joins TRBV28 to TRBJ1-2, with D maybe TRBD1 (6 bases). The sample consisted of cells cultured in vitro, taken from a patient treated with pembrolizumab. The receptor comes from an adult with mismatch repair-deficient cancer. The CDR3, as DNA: TGTGCCAGCAGTTATTGGACAGATTCCTATGGCTACACCTTC. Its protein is CASSYWTDSYGYTF.